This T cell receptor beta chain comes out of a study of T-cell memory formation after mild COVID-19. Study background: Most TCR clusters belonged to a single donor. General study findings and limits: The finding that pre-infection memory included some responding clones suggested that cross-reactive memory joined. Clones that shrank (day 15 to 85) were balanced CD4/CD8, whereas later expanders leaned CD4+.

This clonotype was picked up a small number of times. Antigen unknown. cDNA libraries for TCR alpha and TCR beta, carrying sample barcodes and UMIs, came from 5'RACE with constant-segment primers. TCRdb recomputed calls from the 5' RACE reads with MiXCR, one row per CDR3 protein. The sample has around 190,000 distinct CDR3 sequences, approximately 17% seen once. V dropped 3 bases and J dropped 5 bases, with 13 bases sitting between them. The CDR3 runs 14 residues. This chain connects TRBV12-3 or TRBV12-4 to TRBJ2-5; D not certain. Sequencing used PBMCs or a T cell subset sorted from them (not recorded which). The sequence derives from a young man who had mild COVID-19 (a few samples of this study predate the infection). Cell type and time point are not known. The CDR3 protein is CASSFGAARETQYF. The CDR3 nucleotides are TGTGCCAGCAGTTTCGGCGCAGCGAGGGAGACCCAGTACTTC.